The sequence of this T cell receptor (beta chain) was determined in a study of T-cell reconstitution after alpha-beta-depleted transplantation in children. Overall study results and limits: Newly made T cells mostly supplied T-cell counts and diversity one year after transplant.

To note about this clonotype: The target antigen is unknown. One end of the junction fails to match germline, which may point to a read error.

Preparation of the TCRbeta library was carried out with unique molecular identifiers. TCRdb re-called the PCR reads with MiXCR, one entry per CDR3 protein. The profile shows about 460,000 distinct CDR3 sequences, roughly a tenth of them singletons. The receptor comes from a child aged 2 to 10 with inherited bone marrow failure, due to receive a stem cell transplant. Here the sequenced sample was PBMCs, taken before TCRalphabeta/CD19-depleted stem cell transplant.

Here the CDR3 DNA reads TGTGCCATCCGACTAGCGGACTACAATGAGCATTTCTTC. Translation: CAIRLADYNEHFF. This rearrangement joins TRBV10-3 to TRBJ2-1; 9 nucleotides match TRBD2. The CDR3 has 13 residues. Germline V CDR1 and CDR2: ENHRY, SYGVKD.